This T cell receptor (beta chain) stems from a study of blood T cells in healthy people across ages. The wider study: About one barcoded beta molecule per two T cells was captured by template switching.

V lost 1 base to trimming and J lost 7 bases, with 16 bases between them. The germline gives CDR1 KGHSH, CDR2 LQKENI. This CDR3 region has 15 residues. Together with a sample-barcoded 5' primer, a J-beta primer mix was included in a second PCR lasting about 6 to 11 cycles. There were at least 3 million CDR3-containing paired-end reads obtained from each sample. TCRdb fed the 5' RACE reads into MiXCR, producing one record per CDR3 protein. The profile shows some 760,000 distinct CDR3 sequences, roughly 25% of them singletons. Findings and caveats of the study: Researchers deemed the diversity estimates from one million T cells underestimates.

This clonotype was detected a few times. Its antigen is undetermined. These data were also reused for a study on T cells of mothers and their children. Per that paper: Over 10 million reads per mother and roughly 3 million per child were obtained.

What was sequenced was blood. The chain carries TRBV18 and TRBJ1-1; D unresolved. The clonotype was recovered from a boy between 5 and 17 years old in good health. CDR3 in DNA: TGTGCCAGCTCACCACTCTTCCCTGTGGACGGTGAAGCTTTCTTT. Translation gives CASSPLFPVDGEAFF.